The rows below give T cell receptor beta chains drawn from one sample of a study of blood T cell repertoires in COVID-19. The method was immunoSEQ multiplex PCR; TCRdb's version includes in-frame clones alone and lacks a portion of them. The repertoire includes approximately 150,000 clones, approximately 86% of them detected once, and more than 1.5% sits in the top ten. Sequenced material: peripheral blood. The receptor set was obtained from an older woman with acute or convalescent COVID-19. Each CDR3 is given with its conserved first and last residue. A D gene is named only where the DNA matches it firmly. The listing skips clone size in some rows; elsewhere it reads once, few, many or a size class.

V	D	J	size	CDR3	DNA
TRBV7-2	.	TRBJ2-1	.	CASSVQETYNEQFF	TGTGCCAGCAGCGTCCAGGAAACCTACAATGAGCAGTTCTTC
TRBV4-1	TRBD1	TRBJ1-2	.	CASSQVLGQGLFGYTF	TGCGCCAGCAGCCAAGTACTGGGACAGGGGCTGTTTGGCTACACCTTC
TRBV4-3	.	TRBJ1-3	.	CASSQDSGVGNTIYF	TGCGCCAGCAGCCAAGACTCAGGGGTAGGAAACACCATATATTTT
TRBV19	.	TRBJ1-5	.	CASSTPPGQPQHF	TGTGCCAGTAGTACCCCACCCGGTCAGCCCCAGCATTTT
TRBV6-5	.	TRBJ1-2	.	CASSLGGRDYGYTF	TGTGCCAGCAGCCTTGGGGGGAGGGACTATGGCTACACCTTC
TRBV10-3	.	TRBJ1-1	.	CAISGGAGTTEAFF	TGTGCCATCAGTGGGGGTGCGGGGACCACTGAAGCTTTCTTT
TRBV5-6	TRBD1	TRBJ2-1	.	CASSGWQGTGYTEQFF	TGTGCCAGCAGCGGGTGGCAGGGGACAGGGTATACTGAGCAGTTCTTC
TRBV6-2/TRBV6-3	TRBD2	TRBJ2-1	.	CASSYSKASGGAGDEQFF	TGTGCCAGCAGTTACTCGAAGGCTAGCGGGGGGGCAGGCGATGAGCAGTTCTTC
TRBV4-3	.	TRBJ2-7	.	CASSQELPSYEQYF	TGCGCCAGCAGCCAAGAGCTACCGTCCTACGAGCAGTACTTC
TRBV15	TRBD1	TRBJ1-3	.	CATSTGTGRRSGNTIYF	TGTGCCACCAGCACCGGGACAGGGCGGCGTTCTGGAAACACCATATATTTT
TRBV4-3	.	TRBJ1-6	.	CASSQDYSRGNSPLHF	TGCGCCAGCAGCCAAGATTACAGTCGGGGTAATTCACCCCTCCACTTT
TRBV19	TRBD1	TRBJ1-5	.	CASSMNRGPASNQPQHF	TGTGCCAGTAGTATGAACAGGGGCCCGGCTAGCAATCAGCCCCAGCATTTT
TRBV6-6	TRBD1	TRBJ1-5	.	CASSYGTGSQPQHF	TGTGCCAGCAGTTACGGGACAGGGAGCCAGCCCCAGCATTTT
TRBV6-5	TRBD1	TRBJ2-2	.	CASSTDRVNTGELFF	TGTGCCAGCAGTACGGACAGGGTTAACACCGGGGAGCTGTTTTTT
TRBV3-1/TRBV3-2	TRBD1	TRBJ2-3	.	CASSSGQGADTQYF	TGTGCCAGCAGCTCGGGACAGGGCGCAGATACGCAGTATTTT
TRBV6-2/TRBV6-3	TRBD2	TRBJ2-3	.	CASSREGPTDTQYF	TGTGCCAGCAGCAGGGAGGGCCCCACAGATACGCAGTATTTT
TRBV7-2	TRBD1	TRBJ1-2	.	CASSLVGTGGRFYTF	TGTGCCAGCAGCTTAGTTGGGACAGGGGGCCGGTTTTACACCTTC
TRBV28	.	TRBJ1-6	.	CASSLGRSSYNSPLHF	TGTGCCAGCAGCCTCGGCCGGAGCTCCTATAATTCACCCCTCCACTTT
TRBV18	.	TRBJ1-5	.	CASSPWGPQIGNSNQPQHF	TGTGCCAGCTCACCATGGGGCCCACAAATCGGAAATAGCAATCAGCCCCAGCATTTT
TRBV7-9	.	TRBJ1-1	.	CASSRSGDATEAFF	TGTGCCAGCAGCCGCTCAGGGGATGCCACTGAAGCTTTCTTT
TRBV21-1	.	TRBJ2-1	.	CASSTKGASLNEQFF	TGTGCCAGCAGCACGAAGGGGGCATCTCTCAATGAGCAGTTCTTC
TRBV7-2	TRBD2	TRBJ2-3	.	CASTLLAGVTDTQYF	TGTGCCAGCACCCTACTAGCGGGGGTAACAGATACGCAGTATTTT
TRBV7-9	TRBD1	TRBJ1-1	.	CASSIPRGRRTEAFF	TGTGCCAGCAGCATCCCCAGGGGGCGTAGGACTGAAGCTTTCTTT
TRBV7-9	TRBD1	TRBJ1-1	once	CASSRQGGYGTEAFF	TGTGCCAGCAGCCGCCAGGGGGGCTACGGCACTGAAGCTTTCTTT
TRBV30	.	TRBJ1-4	.	CAWTGLNEKLFF	TGTGCCTGGACAGGGCTTAATGAAAAACTGTTTTTT
TRBV5-3	.	TRBJ1-5	.	CARSSGLYSNQPQHF	TGTGCCAGAAGCTCGGGACTTTATAGCAATCAGCCCCAGCATTTT
TRBV20-1	.	TRBJ2-1	few	CSASGAPVLGGARFNEQFF	TGCAGTGCTAGTGGAGCCCCTGTCTTAGGAGGGGCCAGGTTCAATGAGCAGTTCTTC
TRBV6-5	.	TRBJ2-7	.	CASSYSWQGRYEQYF	TGTGCCAGCAGTTACTCGTGGCAGGGTCGTTACGAGCAGTACTTC
TRBV6-5	.	TRBJ1-1	.	CASGVGGLNTEAFF	TGTGCCAGCGGAGTTGGGGGGTTGAACACTGAAGCTTTCTTT
TRBV28	.	TRBJ1-2	.	CASSLEVANYGYTF	TGTGCCAGCAGTTTAGAAGTAGCTAACTATGGCTACACCTTC
TRBV10-3	TRBD1	TRBJ2-3	.	CAISRQGQGGTDTQYF	TGTGCCATCAGCCGCCAGGGACAGGGTGGAACAGATACGCAGTATTTT
TRBV9	.	TRBJ2-3	.	CASSVGGVALDTQYF	TGTGCCAGCAGCGTAGGGGGGGTTGCGTTAGATACGCAGTATTTT
TRBV6-2/TRBV6-3	.	TRBJ1-3	.	CASRPGGSGNTIYF	TGTGCCAGCAGGCCTGGGGGGTCTGGAAACACCATATATTTT
TRBV18	TRBD2	TRBJ2-5	.	CASSPLRGGRTKGETQYF	TGTGCCAGCTCTCCTCTTCGCGGGGGGCGAACGAAGGGAGAGACCCAGTACTTC
TRBV7-8	.	TRBJ1-1	.	CASSPREAADEAFF	TGTGCCAGCAGCCCCAGAGAGGCAGCCGACGAAGCTTTCTTT